Shown below are 10 T cell receptor beta chains from a single sample sequenced in a study of blood T cell repertoires in COVID-19. Profiling relied on immunoSEQ multiplex PCR, and the TCRdb table lists in-frame clones only, not all of them. In the table there are more than 150,000 clones, approximately 80% of which are singletons. The sequencing input was PBMCs or T cells enriched from blood (not recorded which). The source is a man aged 60-69 years who had been exposed to COVID-19.

The chain links TRBV5-1 to TRBJ2-7; TRBD1 agrees at 10 bases. V gave up 4 bases and J gave up 7 bases; unmatched junction bases: 17. The germline V gene has CDR1 SGHRS and CDR2 YFSETQ. The CDR3 is 17 residues long. The CDR3 region is CASSPKIGTGDRDEQYF. CDR3 nucleotides: TGCGCCAGCAGCCCCAAAATAGGGACAGGGGATAGGGATGAGCAGTACTTC.

This rearrangement joins TRBV2 to TRBJ1-2; no clear D. This CDR3 is built from 12 residues. Deletions cut 4 bases from V and 7 bases from J, with 10 bases between. Germline lookup yields CDR1 SNHLY and CDR2 FYNNEI. CDR3 loop: CASSASTGGYTF. CDR3 in DNA: TGTGCCAGCAGTGCCTCAACCGGTGGCTACACCTTC.

The V call is TRBV5-1, the J call TRBJ1-2, with TRBD1 identical over 8 bases. The V gene's germline CDR1 is SGHRS and CDR2 YFSETQ. The CDR3 consists of 15 residues. V lost 0 bases and J lost 3; bases outside the gene matches: 4. The CDR3 protein is CASSLAGQGDYGYTF. The DNA of the CDR3 is TGCGCCAGCAGCTTGGCCGGACAGGGTGACTATGGCTACACCTTC.

The rearrangement links TRBV5-1 to TRBJ1-2; D may be TRBD1 (6 bases). Trimming cost V 0 bases and J 8 bases, with 11 bases left between them. The CDR3 has 13 amino acids. CDR1 SGHRS and CDR2 YFSETQ come from the germline V gene. As DNA, the CDR3 is TGCGCCAGCAGCTTGGAGGGGGAGAGAGGCTACACCTTC. Translated: CASSLEGERGYTF.

This chain joins TRBV19 and TRBJ1-2; TRBD1 is a possible D gene (6 bases). Germline lookup yields CDR1 LNHDA and CDR2 SQIVND (reference sequence). This CDR3 is built from 15 residues. The germline V and J ends were trimmed by 3 bases and 6 bases, with 17 bases remaining between them. CDR3 nucleotide sequence: TGTGCCAGTAGTATCTACCTACAGGGTAGGGATGGCTACACCTTC. Its protein is CASSIYLQGRDGYTF.

The CDR3 here is CASSLTVNTEAFF. As DNA, the CDR3 is TGTGCCAGCAGCCTGACAGTGAACACTGAAGCTTTCTTT. This rearrangement joins TRBV7-7 to TRBJ1-1, with a possible D match to TRBD1 (5 bases). V lost 5 bases to trimming and J lost 0 bases, with 7 bases between them. Germline assignment: CDR1 SSHAT and CDR2 FNYEAQ (reference sequence). This CDR3 has 13 residues. Based on the CDR3 plus reference TRBV7-7 and TRBJ1-1, the full variable domain is GAGVSQSPRYKVTKRGQDVTLRCDPISSHATLYWYQQALGQGPEFLTYFNYEAQPDKSGLPSDRFSAERPEGSISTLTIQRTEQRDSAMYRCASSLTVNTEAFFGQGTRLTVV.

This clone was observed a single time. The V call is TRBV7-8, the J call TRBJ2-7, with 10 bases fitting TRBD2. The length of the CDR3 is 14 residues. Germline V gene lookup returns CDR1 SGHVS and CDR2 FQNEAQ. V was clipped by 5 bases and J by 6 bases; unmatched bases: 7. CDR3 coding DNA: TGTGCCAGCAGCCAGCGGGAGGGAGAGCTCGAGCAGTACTTC. It codes for CASSQREGELEQYF.

This clone was counted a single time. The chain is built from TRBV7-2 and TRBJ1-2; the D gene is possibly TRBD1 (5 bases). Looked up from germline, CDR1 is SGHTA and CDR2 is FQGNSA. Trimming removed 1 base at V and 8 bases at J, with 14 bases between. The CDR3 runs 14 residues. This CDR3 is CASSLGAGGRGYTF. In DNA form, the CDR3 reads TGTGCCAGCAGCTTAGGAGCGGGGGGGAGAGGCTACACCTTC.

This clone has a handful of counts. This clone may be a read error of a much larger clone one base away. V gene TRBV11-2 combines with J gene TRBJ1-2; D might be TRBD1 (6 bases). The CDR3 is 13 residues long. Germline lookup yields CDR1 SGHAT and CDR2 FQNNGV. V gave up 3 bases and J gave up 2 bases, with 7 bases separating them. CDR3 DNA sequence: TGTGCCAGCAGCTTGAGGGGGAACTATGGCTACACCTTC. It translates to CASSLRGNYGYTF.

The chain recombines TRBV5-1 with TRBJ2-7, with TRBD2 as a possible D gene (6 bases). The CDR3 spans 17 residues. V was trimmed by 3 bases and J by 2 bases, leaving 21 bases between them. Looked up from germline, CDR1 is SGHRS and CDR2 is YFSETQ. CDR3 sequence: CASSSFLGGDRTYEQYF. The CDR3 region has the DNA TGCGCCAGCAGCTCCTTTCTGGGGGGAGATAGGACCTACGAGCAGTACTTC.